These T cell receptor beta chains were read from a single sample in a study of blood T cell repertoires in COVID-19. TCRdb's copy holds only in-frame clones and misses some; the assay was immunoSEQ multiplex PCR. The sample records 110,000 to 150,000 clones, approximately 91% being singletons. The sample comprised peripheral blood. Source of these receptors: a man between 65 and 85 years old with acute or convalescent COVID-19. Both conserved end residues are part of each CDR3. The order of the fields is J gene, V gene, D gene, clone size, CDR3 protein, CDR3 DNA. A D gene is named only where the DNA matches it firmly. Clone size is not always given. Where it is, it says once, few, many or a class for expanded clones.

>TRBJ2-1|TRBV5-1|TRBD2|.
CASLFVGLAGGLSYNEQFF
TGCGCCAGTCTATTCGTGGGACTAGCGGGGGGGCTGTCCTACAATGAGCAGTTCTTC
>TRBJ1-1|TRBV19|TRBD1|.
CATTAPVLNRGHDTEAFF
TGTGCCACCACCGCCCCTGTTCTAAACAGGGGGCATGACACTGAAGCTTTCTTT
>TRBJ2-5|TRBV5-1|.|.
CASSLAASGGGETQYF
TGCGCCAGCAGCTTGGCCGCAAGCGGCGGCGGAGAGACCCAGTACTTC
>TRBJ2-1|TRBV27|.|.
CASSSGSQAFF
TGTGCCAGCAGCTCGGGGTCCCAGGCGTTCTTC
>TRBJ2-2|TRBV4-2|.|.
CASSQVDSENTGELFF
TGTGCCAGCAGCCAAGTAGACAGCGAGAACACCGGGGAGCTGTTTTTT
>TRBJ2-3|TRBV7-6|.|once
CASRISGNQRDTQYF
TGTGCCAGCAGAATTAGCGGAAATCAGCGGGATACGCAGTATTTT
>TRBJ1-2|TRBV5-4|.|.
CASSLAAGRDGYTF
TGTGCCAGCAGCTTGGCCGCGGGTAGGGATGGCTACACCTTC
>TRBJ2-1|TRBV3-1/TRBV3-2|.|.
CASSPSHNEQFF
TGTGCCAGCAGCCCCAGTCACAATGAGCAGTTCTTC
>TRBJ1-1|TRBV19|.|.
CASSYNTADTEAFF
TGTGCCAGTAGTTATAATACCGCGGACACTGAAGCTTTCTTT
>TRBJ1-1|TRBV6-5|.|once
CASRPTGNTEAFF
TGTGCCAGCAGGCCTACAGGGAACACTGAAGCTTTCTTT
>TRBJ2-5|TRBV7-9|.|.
CASSLELAQETQYF
TGTGCCAGCAGCTTAGAACTAGCTCAAGAGACCCAGTACTTC
>TRBJ2-3|TRBV11-2|.|.
CASTSRAAWADTQYF
TGTGCCAGCACCTCTAGAGCGGCCTGGGCAGATACGCAGTATTTT
>TRBJ2-1|TRBV24-1|TRBD2|.
CATSDWSGTSGSNEQFF
TGTGCCACCAGTGATTGGTCCGGGACTAGCGGGAGCAATGAGCAGTTCTTC
>TRBJ2-2|TRBV9|TRBD2|.
CASSVAQRGTGELFF
TGTGCCAGCAGCGTAGCCCAGCGGGGCACCGGGGAGCTGTTTTTT
>TRBJ2-3|TRBV10-3|TRBD2|once
CAISDPSSGDTDTQYF
TGTGCCATCAGTGACCCAAGTAGCGGGGACACAGATACGCAGTATTTT
>TRBJ1-1|TRBV3-1/TRBV3-2|TRBD1|.
CASSRTGITEAFF
TGTGCCAGCAGTCGGACAGGGATCACTGAAGCTTTCTTT
>TRBJ2-2|TRBV7-9|TRBD2|.
CASSSSGLAGDGELFF
TGTGCCAGCAGCTCCTCCGGACTAGCGGGAGACGGGGAGCTGTTTTTT
>TRBJ2-7|TRBV2|.|.
CASIPGIYGEQYF
TGTGCCAGCATCCCAGGGATTTATGGCGAGCAGTACTTC
>TRBJ1-2|TRBV5-1|.|.
CASSLFQAANYGYTF
TGCGCCAGCAGCTTATTTCAGGCTGCTAACTATGGCTACACCTTC
>TRBJ1-2|TRBV12-5|TRBD1|.
CASGLVQGQGGNGYTF
TGTGCTAGTGGTTTGGTACAGGGACAGGGAGGAAATGGCTACACCTTC
>TRBJ1-4|TRBV28|.|.
CASSLASGTGGGKLFF
TGTGCCAGCAGTTTGGCCTCCGGGACTGGGGGTGGAAAACTGTTTTTT
>TRBJ1-6|TRBV9|TRBD1|few
CASSWGTGQNSPLHF
TGTGCCAGCAGCTGGGGGACAGGGCAAAATTCACCCCTCCACTTT
>TRBJ2-3|TRBV2|.|.
CASSSSGTDTQYF
TGTGCCAGCAGCTCATCGGGCACAGATACGCAGTATTTT
>TRBJ2-3|TRBV9|TRBD2|.
CASSVGQGGGFSTDTQYF
TGTGCCAGCAGCGTAGGGCAAGGCGGGGGGTTTAGCACAGATACGCAGTATTTT
>TRBJ2-1|TRBV18|.|.
CASSRLSGDNEQFF
TGTGCCAGCTCACGGTTGTCAGGGGACAATGAGCAGTTCTTC
>TRBJ1-1|TRBV5-1|.|.
CASSLVGVGTEAFF
TGCGCCAGCAGCCTCGTCGGGGTGGGCACTGAAGCTTTCTTT
>TRBJ1-6|TRBV3-1/TRBV3-2|.|.
CASSQDPSNSPLHF
TGTGCCAGCAGCCAAGATCCCAGTAATTCACCCCTCCACTTT
>TRBJ1-2|TRBV18|.|.
CASSPSLTEGYGYTF
TGTGCCAGCTCACCATCTCTTACAGAAGGCTATGGCTACACCTTC
>TRBJ2-7|TRBV3-1/TRBV3-2|.|.
CASSQSWQGYEQYF
TGTGCCAGCAGCCAATCCTGGCAGGGCTACGAGCAGTACTTC
>TRBJ2-7|TRBV3-1/TRBV3-2|TRBD2|.
CASSPSGVNEQYF
TGTGCCAGCAGCCCTAGCGGGGTAAACGAGCAGTACTTC
>TRBJ2-2|TRBV7-9|TRBD1|.
CASSFPGGSTGELFF
TGTGCCAGCAGCTTCCCAGGGGGTAGCACCGGGGAGCTGTTTTTT
>TRBJ1-1|TRBV27|TRBD1|.
CASSDRGRNTEAFF
TGTGCCAGCAGTGACAGGGGAAGGAACACTGAAGCTTTCTTT
>TRBJ2-7|TRBV19|.|.
CASRSQSSSYEQYF
TGTGCCAGTAGATCCCAAAGTAGCTCCTACGAGCAGTACTTC
>TRBJ2-5|TRBV10-3|TRBD2|.
CAISESLGGTGTQYF
TGTGCCATCAGTGAGTCCCTCGGGGGGACGGGGACCCAGTACTTC
>TRBJ2-7|TRBV5-1|.|.
CASSPTGAYEQYF
TGCGCCAGCAGCCCGACAGGCGCCTACGAGCAGTACTTC
>TRBJ2-1|TRBV13|TRBD1|.
CASSSNRGQRGQFF
TGTGCCAGCAGCTCCAACAGGGGGCAAAGGGGGCAGTTCTTC
>TRBJ2-7|TRBV19|.|.
CASSISRAVAYEQYF
TGTGCCAGTAGTATTAGCAGGGCGGTCGCCTACGAGCAGTACTTC
>TRBJ2-7|TRBV10-2|TRBD2|.
CASRDLGRGYEQYF
TGCGCCAGCAGGGACCTCGGGAGGGGCTACGAGCAGTACTTC
>TRBJ2-1|TRBV6-1|.|.
CASSEVGVGPNEQFF
TGTGCCAGCAGTGAAGTAGGGGTAGGGCCAAATGAGCAGTTCTTC
>TRBJ1-3|TRBV4-1|TRBD1|once
CASSRQDRDNTIYF
TGCGCCAGCAGCCGACAGGACAGGGACAACACCATATATTTT
>TRBJ1-1|TRBV4-2|.|.
CASSQESGQQAFF
TGTGCCAGCAGCCAAGAATCCGGACAGCAAGCTTTCTTT
>TRBJ2-5|TRBV7-9|.|once
CASSSGLEETQYF
TGTGCCAGCAGCTCGGGACTTGAAGAGACCCAGTACTTC
>TRBJ2-5|TRBV5-4|TRBD2|.
CASSLGLAGQETQYF
TGTGCCAGCAGCTTGGGACTAGCGGGACAAGAGACCCAGTACTTC
>TRBJ2-6|TRBV10-1|.|once
CATSSSGANVLTF
TGCGCCACCTCGAGCTCTGGGGCCAACGTCCTGACTTTC
>TRBJ1-1|TRBV19|TRBD1|.
CASSIVAQGALAEAFF
TGTGCCAGTAGTATAGTAGCGCAGGGGGCGCTGGCTGAAGCTTTCTTT
>TRBJ2-7|TRBV4-1|TRBD2|.
CASSQTSGTGEQYF
TGCGCCAGCAGCCAGACTAGCGGGACGGGGGAGCAGTACTTC
>TRBJ2-1|TRBV4-1|TRBD2|.
CASSQGLAGGPYNEQFF
TGCGCCAGCAGCCAAGGACTAGCGGGGGGTCCCTACAATGAGCAGTTCTTC